The next 3 T cell receptor beta chains were all read from a single sample in a study of cytotoxic CD8 clonotypes in ibrutinib-treated CLL. The data were produced by immunoSEQ multiplex PCR, yet TCRdb's version contains in-frame clones alone and is incomplete. The table lists some 200,000 clones, about 72% of them singletons. The sequences come from PBMCs, collected after 24 months of ibrutinib treatment. These receptors all come from a human donor with chronic lymphocytic leukemia.

The chain combines TRBV11-2 with TRBJ1-1, with D unclear. CDR3 size: 13 residues. Per germline, CDR1 SGHAT and CDR2 FQNNGV. Trimming removed 3 bases from V and 6 bases from J, with 11 bases in between. The CDR3 nucleotides are TGTGCCAGCAGCTTTCCGAATGGGCCTGAAGCTTTCTTT. Translated: CASSFPNGPEAFF. The full variable domain, completed using reference TRBV11-2 and TRBJ1-1, is EAGVAQSPRYKIIEKRQSVAFWCNPISGHATLYWYQQILGQGPKLLIQFQNNGVVDDSQLPKDRFSAERLKGVDSTLKIQPAKLEDSAVYLCASSFPNGPEAFFGQGTRLTVV.

The V and J genes are TRBV5-1 and TRBJ2-3; 10 bases align to TRBD1. The V gene's germline CDR1 is SGHRS and CDR2 YFSETQ. This CDR3 region has 17 residues. V shed 2 bases and J 4 bases; nucleotides not matched to a gene: 10. CDR3 nucleotides: TGCGCCAGCAGCTTAACCCCAGTGACAGGGGGCTCAGATACGCAGTATTTT. Residues: CASSLTPVTGGSDTQYF.

The rearrangement uses TRBV5-5 and TRBJ1-5, with TRBD1 as a possible D gene (6 bases). The V gene lost 0 bases and the J gene lost 3 bases, with 10 bases spanning the gap. Germline assignment: CDR1 SGHKS and CDR2 YYEKEE (reference sequence). The CDR3 has 15 residues. The CDR3 is CASSLGQVINQPQHF. The CDR3 DNA reads TGTGCCAGCAGCTTGGGACAGGTGATCAATCAGCCCCAGCATTTT. Based on the CDR3 plus reference TRBV5-5 and TRBJ1-5, the full variable domain is DAGVTQSPTHLIKTRGQQVTLRCSPISGHKSVSWYQQVLGQGPQFIFQYYEKEERGRGNFPDRFSARQFPNYSSELNVNALLLGDSALYLCASSLGQVINQPQHFGDGTRLSIL.